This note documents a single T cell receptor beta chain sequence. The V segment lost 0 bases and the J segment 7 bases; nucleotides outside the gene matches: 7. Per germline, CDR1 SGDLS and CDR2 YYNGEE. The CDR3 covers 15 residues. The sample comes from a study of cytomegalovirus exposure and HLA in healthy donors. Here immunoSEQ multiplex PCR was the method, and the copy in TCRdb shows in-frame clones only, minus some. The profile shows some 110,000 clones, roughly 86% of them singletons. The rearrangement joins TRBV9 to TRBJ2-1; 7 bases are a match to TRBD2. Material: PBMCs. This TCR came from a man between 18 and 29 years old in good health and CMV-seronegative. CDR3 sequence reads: CASSVAGSGINEQFF. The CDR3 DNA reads TGTGCCAGCAGCGTAGCGGGGAGCGGGATAAATGAGCAGTTCTTC.